The 21 T cell receptor beta chains given below trace back to one sample, sequenced in a study of shared clonotypes between healthy human individuals. CD45RO negativity and positive selection for CCR7 defined naive CD8 cells, a population that excluded terminally differentiated effector memory CD45RA+ cells. Method: immunoSEQ multiplex PCR; TCRdb's copy keeps in-frame clones and lacks some. The sample includes about 2.1 million clones, just under 95% of them seen just once. Sequencing used naive CD8+ T cells from PBMCs. These receptors originate from a man younger than 30 in good health. Some clones in this sample may be carry-over from other donors' samples.

The V call is TRBV27, the J call TRBJ2-1; 13 nucleotides line up with TRBD2. The CDR3 contains 15 residues. Germline CDR1 MNHEY, CDR2 SMNVEV (reference sequence). Losses at the gene ends were 7 bases for V and 6 bases for J; bases not matched to a gene: 6. In nucleotides, the CDR3 is TGTGCCAGCAAACCGGGACTAGCGGGACCCAATGAGCAGTTCTTC. This gives the protein CASKPGLAGPNEQFF.

The J gene is TRBJ1-1, the V gene TRBV7-9; a possible D gene is TRBD1 (5 bases). The CDR3 is 13 residues long. The germline gives CDR1 SEHNR, CDR2 FQNEAQ (reference sequence). Trimming stripped 6 bases from V and 8 bases from J, with 16 bases between. The CDR3 here is CASSWDLSQEAFF. The CDR3 DNA reads TGTGCCAGCAGTTGGGACCTGAGCCAAGAAGCTTTCTTT.

The V gene is TRBV28, the J gene TRBJ2-7, with TRBD1 as a possible D gene (6 bases). CDR3 length: 13 amino acids. Trimming took off 3 bases at V and 12 bases at J, with 18 bases between the two ends. CDR1 is MDHEN, CDR2 SYDVKM, per germline. CDR3 protein: CASSFSRTVRRYF. The CDR3 bases are TGTGCCAGCAGTTTTTCTCGGACAGTCAGGCGGTACTTC.

This chain joins TRBV19 and TRBJ1-4, with TRBD1 as a possible D gene (5 bases). The CDR3 is 14 amino acids. V lost 5 bases and J 8 bases, leaving 15 bases between the germline ends. From germline, CDR1 is LNHDA and CDR2 SQIVND (reference sequence). The CDR3 reads CASSETEEREKLFF. DNA for the CDR3: TGTGCCAGTAGTGAGACAGAGGAGCGAGAAAAACTGTTTTTT. Full variable domain (rest looked up from reference TRBV19 and TRBJ1-4): DGGITQSPKYLFRKEGQNVTLSCEQNLNHDAMYWYRQDPGQGLRLIYYSQIVNDFQKGDIAEGYSVSREKKESFPLTVTSAQKNPTAFYLCASSETEEREKLFFGSGTQLSVL.

The chain links TRBV5-1 to TRBJ2-7; the D gene is possibly TRBD1 (7 bases). Germline V gene sequence: CDR1 SGHRS, CDR2 YFSETQ. V gave up 4 bases and J gave up 3 bases, with 17 bases separating them. CDR3 length equals 15 residues. This chain's CDR3 is CASSRRGPSDYEQYF. The CDR3 DNA follows: TGCGCCAGCAGCCGGAGGGGGCCGTCCGACTACGAGCAGTACTTC.

This chain uses TRBV7-3 with TRBJ2-7; D unresolved. Germline CDR1 reads SGHTA; CDR2 reads FQGTGA. V dropped 0 bases and J dropped 2 bases, with 17 bases sitting between them. There are 17 residues in the CDR3. The CDR3 DNA follows: TGTGCCAGCAGCTTAACAGGACCCGGCTTTCCACCCTACGAGCAGTACTTC. Residues: CASSLTGPGFPPYEQYF. The full variable domain, rest sourced from reference TRBV7-3 and TRBJ2-7, is GAGVSQTPSNKVTEKGKYVELRCDPISGHTALYWYRQSLGQGPEFLIYFQGTGAADDSGLPNDRFFAVRPEGSVSTLKIQRTERGDSAVYLCASSLTGPGFPPYEQYFGPGTRLTVT.

Concerning this clone itself: The same CDR3 also results from other DNA sequences found in this sample. V usage is TRBV7-9 and J usage is TRBJ1-2; TRBD1 matches at 7 bases. This CDR3 contains 14 residues. The germline V gene has CDR1 SEHNR and CDR2 FQNEAQ (reference sequence). The trim removed 1 base at V and 6 bases at J, leaving 5 bases unmatched. This CDR3 reads CASSLGTGGDGYTF. CDR3 nucleotide sequence: TGTGCCAGCAGCTTAGGGACAGGAGGAGATGGCTACACCTTC.

The chain joins TRBV7-9 to TRBJ2-5, with 10 bases identical to TRBD1. The germline V gene has CDR1 SEHNR and CDR2 FQNEAQ (reference sequence). After removal of 1 base from V and 2 bases from J, the junction contained 4 bases not matched to a gene. The CDR3 runs to 16 residues. In nucleotides, the CDR3 is TGTGCCAGCAGCTTAGAAGACAGGGGGCAACAAGAGACCCAGTACTTC. Amino acid sequence: CASSLEDRGQQETQYF. Using reference TRBV7-9 and TRBJ2-5 for the parts outside the CDR3, the full variable domain is DTGVSQNPRHKITKRGQNVTFRCDPISEHNRLYWYRQTLGQGPEFLTYFQNEAQLEKSRLLSDRFSAERPKGSFSTLEIQRTEQGDSAMYLCASSLEDRGQQETQYFGPGTRLLVL.

A note on this clone: Other DNA sequences in this sample translate to the same CDR3. The rearrangement joins TRBV19 to TRBJ1-5, with D maybe TRBD1 (5 bases). The CDR3 is made up of 14 amino acids. V gave up 3 bases and J gave up 5 bases, with 11 bases separating them. Germline lookup yields CDR1 LNHDA and CDR2 SQIVND (reference sequence). The CDR3 DNA reads TGTGCCAGTAGTATGGGGGAGGGTTATCAGCCCCAGCATTTT. The encoded protein is CASSMGEGYQPQHF.

The chain joins TRBV29-1 to TRBJ2-7; 9 nucleotides agree with TRBD1. Germline trimming cut 6 bases from V and 5 bases from J; bases unmatched to any gene: 11. Germline V lookup: CDR1 SQVTM, CDR2 ANQGSEA. This CDR3 contains 14 residues. The CDR3 here is CSVHLQGQGNEQYF. For the CDR3, the DNA is TGCAGCGTACACCTTCAGGGACAGGGAAACGAGCAGTACTTC.

This clone has just one count. The chain links TRBV13 to TRBJ2-7, with 11 bases aligning to TRBD2. CDR3 length: 16 amino acids. With V trimmed by 3 bases and J by 7 bases, 11 bases remained unmatched. CDR1 PRHDT and CDR2 FYEKMQ come from the germline V gene (reference sequence). Here the CDR3 DNA reads TGTGCCAGCAGCTTCTCCCCTCTAGCGGGAGGTCTTGAGCAGTACTTC. Amino acids: CASSFSPLAGGLEQYF.

The CDR3 region is CASSEAGFFYEQYF. CDR3 DNA sequence: TGTGCCAGCAGTGAAGCAGGGTTTTTCTACGAGCAGTACTTC. This chain joins TRBV6-1 and TRBJ2-7; the D is unclear. The CDR3 is 14 amino acids. Germline V gene data show CDR1 as MNHNS and CDR2 as SASEGT. Trimming removed 0 bases at V and 3 bases at J, with 9 bases between.

In its sample, this clone was seen once. This sequence joins TRBV4-3 and TRBJ1-3; a weak D match, TRBD1 (5 bases). With 0 bases removed from V and 0 bases from J, the gap between germline ends came to 15 bases. CDR3 length: 18 amino acids. CDR1 and CDR2 from the germline V gene are LGHNA and YSLEER. CDR3 protein: CASSQDGRTGLSGNTIYF. The CDR3 DNA is TGCGCCAGCAGCCAAGATGGCCGAACGGGGCTCTCTGGAAACACCATATATTTT.

CDR3 DNA sequence: TGTGCCAGCAAACGGGGGGGCTCCCTAAGCAATCAGCCCCAGCATTTT. It is translated as CASKRGGSLSNQPQHF. This chain links TRBV28 with TRBJ1-5; the D gene is possibly TRBD1 (6 bases). V was clipped by 7 bases and J by 1 base, with 17 bases between them. The CDR3 totals 16 residues. Looked up from germline, CDR1 is MDHEN and CDR2 is SYDVKM. Together with reference TRBV28 and TRBJ1-5, the CDR3 gives the full variable domain: DVKVTQSSRYLVKRTGEKVFLECVQDMDHENMFWYRQDPGLGLRLIYFSYDVKMKEKGDIPEGYSVSREKKERFSLILESASTNQTSMYLCASKRGGSLSNQPQHFGDGTRLSIL.

V gene TRBV9 combines with J gene TRBJ2-7; D possibly corresponds to TRBD1 (5 bases). Germline V gene lookup returns CDR1 SGDLS and CDR2 YYNGEE. The V and J ends lost 0 bases and 3 bases respectively, with 13 bases between them. The CDR3 covers 15 residues. CDR3 amino acids: CASSVGTGQVYEQYF. In DNA, the CDR3 is TGTGCCAGCAGCGTAGGCACAGGTCAGGTCTACGAGCAGTACTTC.

This clone was detected once. This rearrangement joins TRBV11-2 to TRBJ2-5; 7 bases match TRBD2. The J segment lost 7 bases and the V segment lost 6 bases, leaving 14 bases of the junction unmatched. In germline, CDR1 is SGHAT, CDR2 FQNNGV. The CDR3 contains 15 residues. The CDR3 here is CASSPLAGVFLTQYF. The DNA for the CDR3 is TGTGCCAGCAGTCCCCTGGCGGGAGTCTTCTTGACCCAGTACTTC.

This chain connects TRBV5-5 to TRBJ2-3; 7 bases are shared with TRBD2. Per the germline V gene, CDR1 is SGHKS and CDR2 is YYEKEE (reference sequence). This CDR3 is 16 amino acids long. V lost 0 bases and J lost 6; bases outside the gene matches: 10. CDR3 loop: CASSLAGRELVDTQYF. For the CDR3, the DNA is TGTGCCAGCAGCTTGGCCGGGCGGGAGTTAGTCGATACGCAGTATTTT.

This rearrangement joins TRBV12-1 to TRBJ2-7; TRBD2 is the table's D call, not checked against the DNA. TRBV12-1 is a known pseudogene. This CDR3 has 14 amino acids. The CDR3 spells CASPPQRGSYEQYF. In nucleotides, the CDR3 is TGTGCCAGCCCCCCACAGCGGGGCTCCTACGAGCAGTACTTC.

This chain uses TRBV7-6 with TRBJ2-1; the match to TRBD2 covers 8 bases. Germline values: CDR1 SGHVS, CDR2 FNYEAQ. CDR3 length: 15 amino acids. V gave up 5 bases and J gave up 4 bases; unmatched junction bases: 7. This CDR3 reads CASSLKTSAYNEQFF. CDR3 nucleotides: TGTGCCAGCAGCCTGAAGACTAGCGCATACAATGAGCAGTTCTTC.

CDR3 loop: CASSSADRELETQYF. CDR3 in DNA: TGTGCCAGCAGTTCCGCCGACAGGGAACTGGAGACCCAGTACTTC. The J gene is TRBJ2-5, the V gene TRBV28; the match to TRBD1 covers 7 bases. The germline gives CDR1 MDHEN, CDR2 SYDVKM. This CDR3 region has 15 residues. V lost 4 bases to trimming and J lost 5 bases; unmatched junction nucleotides: 10.

The rearrangement joins TRBV7-2 to TRBJ2-7; 12 bases are shared with TRBD2. This CDR3 comprises 17 residues. V lost 5 bases, J lost 5 bases, and 13 bases stayed unmatched. CDR1 SGHTA and CDR2 FQGNSA come from the germline V gene. The CDR3: CASSDHRTSGRIHEQYF. CDR3 nucleotides: TGTGCCAGCAGCGACCATCGAACTAGCGGGAGGATCCACGAGCAGTACTTC.